One sample yielded the 28 T cell receptor beta chains listed below, sequenced in a study of blood T cell repertoires in COVID-19. Profiling relied on immunoSEQ multiplex PCR, and the TCRdb table lists in-frame clones only, not all of them. The sample lists approximately 75,000 clones, less than 85% seen once, with around 2.6% in the top ten. The sample consisted of peripheral blood. The receptor set was obtained from a human donor with acute or convalescent COVID-19. The donor label of this sample is uncertain.

The chain recombines TRBV7-7 with TRBJ2-3, with 9 nucleotides matching TRBD1. Germline trimming cut 6 bases from V and 3 bases from J; bases unmatched to any gene: 4. The CDR3 contains 14 residues. The germline CDR1 and CDR2 sequences are SSHAT and FNYEAQ (reference sequence). CDR3 DNA sequence: TGTGCCAGCAGTAAAGGGACAGGGACAGATACGCAGTATTTT. Translated: CASSKGTGTDTQYF.

In this sample, this clone turned up a few times. The chain links TRBV28 to TRBJ1-2; 9 nucleotides align to TRBD1. The CDR3 runs to 16 residues. Germline values: CDR1 MDHEN, CDR2 SYDVKM. After removal of 9 bases from V and 3 bases from J, the junction contained 14 bases not matched to a gene. As DNA, the CDR3 is TGTGCCAGTTCCGGGACAGGGAAGAGGGGTGACTATGGCTACACCTTC. Translation: CASSGTGKRGDYGYTF.

The gene calls are TRBV7-8 and TRBJ1-2, with D tentatively TRBD1 (5 bases). CDR3 size: 15 residues. Looked up from germline, CDR1 is SGHVS and CDR2 is FQNEAQ. Trimming removed 1 base at V and 0 bases at J, with 9 bases between. As DNA, the CDR3 is TGTGCCAGCAGCTTAGAGCGACAGACTAACTATGGCTACACCTTC. Its translation is CASSLERQTNYGYTF.

This sequence joins TRBV28 and TRBJ2-7; 8 nucleotides agree with TRBD2. The germline V gene has CDR1 MDHEN and CDR2 SYDVKM. The CDR3 extends over 13 amino acids. Unmatched junction bases numbered 5, after V lost 4 bases and J lost 6 bases. The CDR3 DNA reads as TGTGCCAGCAGTTCGGGACTAGTTGGCGAGCAGTACTTC. Translating gives CASSSGLVGEQYF.

The CDR3 DNA reads TGCGCCAGCAGCTTGGGACAGGGGGCGAGAAATGAGCAGTTCTTC. Its translation: CASSLGQGARNEQFF. This chain connects TRBV5-1 to TRBJ2-1; TRBD1 matches at 10 bases. The CDR3 is made up of 15 amino acids. Unmatched junction bases numbered 4, after V lost 0 bases and J lost 7 bases. CDR1 is SGHRS, CDR2 YFSETQ, per germline.

The chain joins TRBV10-3 to TRBJ1-2; 8 bases line up with TRBD1. The CDR3 extends over 15 amino acids. CDR1 ENHRY and CDR2 SYGVKD come from the germline V gene. V shed 2 bases, J shed 7 bases, and the junction held 9 bases outside the gene matches. CDR3 amino acids: CAISEDRGQSGGYTF. CDR3 nucleotides: TGTGCCATCAGTGAGGACAGGGGCCAATCAGGTGGCTACACCTTC.

This clone was detected a few times. The chain links TRBV28 to TRBJ1-1; 7 nucleotides align to TRBD1. Germline V gene lookup returns CDR1 MDHEN and CDR2 SYDVKM. The CDR3 runs 14 residues. V lost 2 bases, J lost 4 bases, and 4 bases stayed unmatched. As DNA, the CDR3 is TGTGCCAGCAGTTTAAGGACAGGTCTCACTGAAGCTTTCTTT. It yields the protein CASSLRTGLTEAFF.

The rearrangement uses TRBV6-2 or TRBV6-3 and TRBJ1-1; 8 bases agree with TRBD1. The CDR3 has 14 residues. CDR1 and CDR2 from the germline V gene are MNHEY and SVGEGT. Losses at the gene ends were 6 bases for V and 3 bases for J; bases not matched to a gene: 6. CDR3 sequence reads: CASSLDRAYTEAFF. CDR3 in DNA: TGTGCCAGCAGCCTGGACAGGGCCTACACTGAAGCTTTCTTT.

The rearrangement joins TRBV7-2 to TRBJ2-7; 10 bases map to TRBD1. The CDR3 covers 13 residues. From germline, CDR1 is SGHTA and CDR2 FQGNSA. Trimming removed 2 bases from V and 6 bases from J; junction bases left unmatched: 1. CDR3 bases: TGTGCCAGCAGCTTAAGGGACAGGGGCGAGCAGTACTTC. Translating gives CASSLRDRGEQYF.

The sample holds a few counts of this clone. This chain links TRBV19 with TRBJ1-2, with 7 bases lining up with TRBD1. This CDR3 has 15 amino acids. Germline V lookup: CDR1 LNHDA, CDR2 SQIVND (reference sequence). Trimming took 4 bases from V and 6 from J; bases not matched to a gene: 11. The CDR3 DNA reads TGTGCCAGTAGTAAGTCGGAGGGGGCGGCGGATGGCTACACCTTC. This encodes CASSKSEGAADGYTF.

The chain has TRBV15 and TRBJ1-5; D is unclear. The V end lost 6 bases, the J end lost 3 bases, and 6 bases lay between the germline ends. This CDR3 contains 12 residues. The germline gives CDR1 LNHNV, CDR2 YYDKDF (reference sequence). This CDR3 reads CATRQVNQPQHF. CDR3 DNA: TGTGCCACCAGGCAGGTCAATCAGCCCCAGCATTTT.

The J gene is TRBJ2-4, the V gene TRBV2, with D maybe TRBD1 (7 bases). In germline, CDR1 is SNHLY, CDR2 FYNNEI. The V end was cut by 4 bases, the J end by 8 bases, with 12 bases between. This CDR3 region has 13 residues. The CDR3 sequence is CASSGDREDIQYF. The CDR3 DNA follows: TGTGCCAGCAGTGGAGACAGGGAGGACATTCAGTACTTC.

V and J are TRBV28 and TRBJ2-5; D perhaps matches TRBD1 (5 bases). V lost 7 bases, J lost 6 bases, and 15 bases lay in between. The CDR3 has 13 amino acids. CDR1 and CDR2 (germline): MDHEN, SYDVKM. The CDR3 DNA follows: TGTGCCAGCAACCGCGAACCAGGGAAGACCCAGTACTTC. Its protein is CASNREPGKTQYF.

The rearrangement links TRBV5-1 to TRBJ2-2; D remains ambiguous. The CDR3 has 15 amino acids. V shed 7 bases and J shed 3 bases, with 16 bases lying between them. The germline V gene has CDR1 SGHRS and CDR2 YFSETQ. DNA of the CDR3: TGCGCCAGCCTCCTGGAGCCTGGAGACACCGGGGAGCTGTTTTTT. Protein sequence: CASLLEPGDTGELFF.

This clone has a handful of counts. The rearrangement joins TRBV20-1 to TRBJ1-2; 9 nucleotides align to TRBD1. CDR3 size: 15 residues. Germline assignment: CDR1 DFQATT and CDR2 SNEGSKA (reference sequence). Unmatched junction bases numbered 7, after V lost 3 bases and J lost 2 bases. For the CDR3, the DNA is TGCAGTGCTAGTCCTGCCGGGACAGGGAACTATGGCTACACCTTC. It encodes CSASPAGTGNYGYTF.

This clone was observed once. The J gene is TRBJ2-3, the V gene TRBV6-8; 15 bases fit TRBD2. After removal of 7 bases from V and 2 bases from J, the junction contained 13 bases not matched to a gene. This CDR3 is 19 amino acids long. Per germline, CDR1 MNHGY and CDR2 SAAAGT. DNA for the CDR3: TGTGCCAGCAATCTACCGGGACTAGCGGGAGGAGAGGTCACAGATACGCAGTATTTT. This encodes CASNLPGLAGGEVTDTQYF.

This clone occurred once. CDR3 sequence (DNA): TGTGCCAGCAGCCAAGACAGGCTCAAAAACATTCAGTACTTC. Encoded protein: CASSQDRLKNIQYF. The chain carries TRBV4-2 and TRBJ2-4, with D unclear. Trimming removed 0 bases from V and 3 bases from J, with 6 bases in between. CDR3 length: 14 amino acids. Germline CDR1 LGHNA, CDR2 YNFKEQ.

V is TRBV15 and J is TRBJ2-2; tentatively, D is TRBD1 (6 bases). From germline, CDR1 is LNHNV and CDR2 YYDKDF (reference sequence). The CDR3 has 14 amino acids. Trimming removed 0 bases from V and 8 bases from J, with 10 bases in between. The CDR3 spells CATSRDRGSGELFF. The CDR3 DNA follows: TGTGCCACCAGCAGAGATAGGGGGTCAGGGGAGCTGTTTTTT.

As concerns this clone: In the same sample, other DNA sequences code for this CDR3. This chain links TRBV18 with TRBJ1-2, with D tentatively TRBD1 (5 bases). Germline CDR1 reads KGHSH; CDR2 reads LQKENI. Trimming stripped 3 bases from V and 4 bases from J, with 12 bases between. The CDR3 spans 14 residues. The CDR3 is CASSPPTESYGYTF. The CDR3, as DNA: TGTGCCAGCTCACCCCCGACAGAATCCTATGGCTACACCTTC.

This clone was detected only a few times. The gene calls are TRBV5-1 and TRBJ2-7, with D possibly being TRBD1 (6 bases). The V end lost 4 bases, the J end lost 2 bases, and 16 bases lay between the germline ends. CDR3 length: 15 residues. CDR1 is SGHRS and CDR2 is YFSETQ in the germline V gene. For the CDR3, the DNA is TGCGCCAGCAGCACATCAGCACAGGGACCCTACGAGCAGTACTTC. This codes for CASSTSAQGPYEQYF. Looking up the rest from reference TRBV5-1 and TRBJ2-7 gives the full variable domain: KAGVTQTPRYLIKTRGQQVTLSCSPISGHRSVSWYQQTPGQGLQFLFEYFSETQRNKGNFPGRFSGRQFSNSRSEMNVSTLELGDSALYLCASSTSAQGPYEQYFGPGTRLTVT.

The chain uses TRBV7-3 and TRBJ2-2; D is ambiguous. The CDR3 loop spans 16 amino acids. V shed 2 bases and J shed 0 bases, with 10 bases lying between them. Germline-derived CDR1 and CDR2 are SGHTA and FQGTGA. The CDR3 is CASSLQAPANTGELFF. CDR3 nucleotides: TGTGCCAGCAGCTTACAAGCTCCCGCGAACACCGGGGAGCTGTTTTTT.

This sequence joins TRBV13 and TRBJ1-2; TRBD1 agrees at 10 bases. Germline V gives CDR1 PRHDT, CDR2 FYEKMQ (reference sequence). The trim removed 5 bases at V and 4 bases at J, leaving 13 bases unmatched. The CDR3 extends over 17 amino acids. CDR3 region: CASSPGMGQGTRYGYTF. The CDR3 DNA follows: TGTGCCAGCAGCCCAGGGATGGGACAGGGGACCCGCTATGGCTACACCTTC.

The chain recombines TRBV9 with TRBJ2-5, with D possibly matching TRBD1 (6 bases). The V gene's germline CDR1 is SGDLS and CDR2 YYNGEE. The CDR3 spans 14 residues. Trimming removed 0 bases at V and 0 bases at J, with 6 bases between. The CDR3 nucleotides read TGTGCCAGCAGCGTAGGACAGGACCAAGAGACCCAGTACTTC. Its protein product is CASSVGQDQETQYF.

This clone was counted only a few times. The V gene is TRBV7-2, the J gene TRBJ2-7, with 7 bases that match TRBD1. CDR3 length: 12 amino acids. CDR1 and CDR2 from the germline V gene are SGHTA and FQGNSA. V was clipped by 5 bases and J by 6 bases; unmatched bases: 4. The CDR3 reads CASSQGQLEQYF. The CDR3 DNA reads as TGTGCCAGCAGCCAGGGACAGCTCGAGCAGTACTTC.

J is TRBJ1-6 and V is TRBV7-2; 9 nucleotides line up with TRBD1. V dropped 5 bases and J dropped 10; count of bases not matched to a gene: 9. Germline V gene lookup returns CDR1 SGHTA and CDR2 FQGNSA. This CDR3 is 15 amino acids long. The CDR3 sequence is CASSQWDRAESPLHF. The CDR3 coding sequence is TGTGCCAGCAGCCAATGGGACAGGGCGGAATCACCCCTCCACTTT.

V is TRBV30 and J is TRBJ1-6; TRBD1 matches 7 bases. The CDR3 is 15 amino acids. Germline-derived CDR1 and CDR2 are GTSNPN and SVGIG (reference sequence). The trim removed 5 bases at V and 2 bases at J, leaving 6 bases unmatched. This chain's CDR3 is CAWATGSAYNSPLHF. CDR3 DNA sequence: TGTGCCTGGGCGACAGGGAGCGCCTATAATTCACCCCTCCACTTT. Combining the CDR3 with reference TRBV30 and TRBJ1-6 gives the whole variable domain SQTIHQWPATLVQPVGSPLSLECTVEGTSNPNLYWYRQAAGRGLQLLFYSVGIGQISSEVPQNLSASRPQDRQFILSSKKLLLSDSGFYLCAWATGSAYNSPLHFGNGTRLTVT.

This clone came up many times. The gene calls are TRBV24-1 and TRBJ2-2; 8 bases match TRBD1. The CDR3 runs to 16 residues. Germline V lookup: CDR1 KGHDR, CDR2 SFDVKD. J was trimmed by 3 bases and V by 8 bases; bases with no gene match: 10. CDR3 sequence reads: CATMGQGAGDTGELFF. In nucleotides, the CDR3 is TGTGCCACCATGGGCCAGGGGGCAGGGGACACCGGGGAGCTGTTTTTT.

Concerning this clone: Sequence at one end of the junction differs from germline and may be a read error. The J gene is TRBJ2-3, the V gene TRBV7-7; possibly TRBD2 for D (7 bases). Germline V CDR1 and CDR2: SSHAT, FNYEAQ (reference sequence). The CDR3 covers 14 residues. The CDR3 protein is CASSFGGGRDTQYF. As DNA, the CDR3 is TGTGCTAGCAGCTTTGGGGGGGGCAGGGATACGCAGTATTTT.